This TCR beta chain appears in the sequencing data of a study of blood T cell repertoires in COVID-19. Overall study context: COVID-19 samples from acute and convalescent phases originated in the United States, Italy and Spain. PBMCs, B-cell-depleted T cells, or T cells were the source of the cDNA or gDNA that made up the material.

Germline-derived CDR1 and CDR2 are LNHNV and YYDKDF (reference sequence). The length of the CDR3 is 14 residues. The germline V and J ends were trimmed by 0 bases and 7 bases, with 10 bases remaining between them. The Seattle site enrolled patients during active infection and followed them longitudinally. As processed by the authors: How many nucleated cells were present was estimated from reference gene primer amplification. Profiled with immunoSEQ multiplex PCR; TCRdb holds only in-frame clones, not every one. The D gene and trimming were derived from the DNA, and the V and J assignments and clone size from that table. The data hold about 170,000 clones, with approximately 84% observed a single time.

This chain connects TRBV15 to TRBJ1-5; weak D call: TRBD1 (6 bases). Sequenced: peripheral blood. The TCR sequence derives from a woman of 80 years or more with COVID-19, enrolled during active disease. The CDR3 coding sequence is TGTGCCACCAGCAGAGACAGGGGTCGGCAGCCCCAGCATTTT. It translates to CATSRDRGRQPQHF.